One sample yielded the 27 T cell receptor beta chains listed below, sequenced in a study of graft-versus-host responses after intestinal transplantation. Their antigens are not known. Clones were sequenced by immunoSEQ multiplex PCR, and TCRdb holds only the in-frame ones, with some missing. This sample has 28,000 or so clones, with just under 85% found just once. The sequencing used unstimulated CD8+ T cells sorted from spleen or lymph node cells, collected before intestinal transplant. The receptor source for this set is a human donor who received an intestinal transplant.

This clone was recorded only once. This chain joins TRBV6-5 and TRBJ1-5, with 9 bases lining up with TRBD1. CDR1 MNHEY and CDR2 SVGAGI come from the germline V gene. After removal of 4 bases from V and 5 bases from J, the junction contained 6 bases not matched to a gene. The CDR3 is 15 residues long. Here the CDR3 DNA reads TGTGCCAGCAGTTCCACGACAGGGGGACATCAGCCCCAGCATTTT. Translating gives CASSSTTGGHQPQHF.

This chain uses TRBV19 with TRBJ2-7; a weak D match, TRBD1 (6 bases). The V end lost 6 bases, the J end lost 0 bases, and 12 bases lay between the germline ends. The CDR3 totals 14 residues. Germline V CDR1 and CDR2: LNHDA, SQIVND (reference sequence). The CDR3 here is CASSYRAGSYEQYF. CDR3 coding DNA: TGTGCCAGTAGCTACAGGGCGGGCTCCTACGAGCAGTACTTC.

The chain carries TRBV7-9 and TRBJ2-5; 10 bases map to TRBD2. V lost 3 bases, J lost 2 bases, and 6 bases stayed unmatched. Germline CDR1 is SEHNR and CDR2 is FQNEAQ (reference sequence). The CDR3 loop spans 16 amino acids. The CDR3 sequence: CASSFSGTSVQETQYF. The CDR3 DNA follows: TGTGCCAGCAGCTTCTCCGGGACTAGCGTACAAGAGACCCAGTACTTC. The entire variable domain, with the rest obtained from reference TRBV7-9 and TRBJ2-5, is as follows: DTGVSQNPRHKITKRGQNVTFRCDPISEHNRLYWYRQTLGQGPEFLTYFQNEAQLEKSRLLSDRFSAERPKGSFSTLEIQRTEQGDSAMYLCASSFSGTSVQETQYFGPGTRLLVL.

The chain employs TRBV7-6 and TRBJ2-1, with D perhaps TRBD1 (5 bases). V lost 5 bases and J 9 bases, leaving 17 bases between the germline ends. Per germline, CDR1 SGHVS and CDR2 FNYEAQ. This CDR3 has 14 residues. CDR3 sequence (DNA): TGTGCCAGCAGCCGTGACAGCAGCCCCGGTGAGCAGTTCTTC. It specifies CASSRDSSPGEQFF.

The V and J genes are TRBV11-2 and TRBJ1-1; TRBD1 aligns across 9 bases. This CDR3 has 17 residues. J gave up 2 bases and V 5 bases, and 12 bases lay outside the gene matches. Germline CDR1 SGHAT, CDR2 FQNNGV. The CDR3, as DNA: TGTGCCAGCAGCCCCGCTCCGGGACAGGGTATTAACACTGAAGCTTTCTTT. It encodes CASSPAPGQGINTEAFF.

The chain joins TRBV15 to TRBJ2-1; no clear D. V gave up 5 bases and J gave up 1 base, with 9 bases separating them. This CDR3 is built from 14 residues. The germline V gene has CDR1 LNHNV and CDR2 YYDKDF (reference sequence). The CDR3 loop is CATSEAGSYNEQFF. CDR3 in DNA: TGTGCCACCAGCGAAGCAGGTTCCTACAATGAGCAGTTCTTC.

The chain has TRBV19 and TRBJ1-6; D remains unclear. Between the trimmed V and J ends, which lost 2 bases and 2 bases, there was a span of 7 bases. Germline CDR1 is LNHDA and CDR2 is SQIVND (reference sequence). The CDR3 totals 15 residues. CDR3 sequence reads: CASSIQSAYNSPLHF. Written as DNA, the CDR3 is TGTGCCAGTAGTATACAGAGCGCCTATAATTCACCCCTCCACTTT.

The chain combines TRBV29-1 with TRBJ2-1, with a possible D match to TRBD2 (5 bases). Germline V lookup: CDR1 SQVTM, CDR2 ANQGSEA. V gave up 3 bases and J gave up 0 bases, with 12 bases separating them. The CDR3 runs to 15 residues. The CDR3 reads CSVEGTRSSYNEQFF. DNA for the CDR3: TGCAGCGTTGAGGGTACTAGGAGCTCCTACAATGAGCAGTTCTTC.

The rearrangement joins TRBV28 to TRBJ2-1; D is perhaps TRBD1 (5 bases). Germline V gene lookup returns CDR1 MDHEN and CDR2 SYDVKM. The CDR3 loop spans 13 amino acids. The V and J ends lost 8 bases and 6 bases respectively, with 14 bases between them. In DNA, the CDR3 is TGTGCCAGCGCCTTGACAGAGGTCAATGAGCAGTTCTTC. Residues: CASALTEVNEQFF.

V usage is TRBV7-8 and J usage is TRBJ2-5; 7 nucleotides match TRBD1. With 5 bases clipped from V and 7 bases from J, the junction kept 10 bases outside the gene matches. The CDR3 covers 14 residues. Germline-derived CDR1 and CDR2 are SGHVS and FQNEAQ. The CDR3 reads CASSDGTDRGTQYF. As DNA, the CDR3 is TGTGCCAGCAGCGATGGGACAGACCGCGGGACCCAGTACTTC.

This clone has a handful of counts. V and J are TRBV27 and TRBJ2-1; D is possibly TRBD2 (6 bases). The V gene's germline CDR1 is MNHEY and CDR2 SMNVEV (reference sequence). This CDR3 has 16 residues. V was shortened by 3 bases and J by 6 bases, with 18 bases between the two germline ends. CDR3 in DNA: TGTGCCAGCAGTTTCCGGGACTTCTCTACTCCCAATGAGCAGTTCTTC. Translated, it gives CASSFRDFSTPNEQFF.

This chain joins TRBV6-4 and TRBJ2-1; TRBD2 might be the D (6 bases). The length of the CDR3 is 17 residues. The ends were cut back, 7 bases at V and 0 bases at J, with 19 bases in the middle. Germline V gene data show CDR1 as MRHNA and CDR2 as SNTAGT. The CDR3: CASTQRSAGTSYNEQFF. CDR3 nucleotide sequence: TGTGCCAGCACCCAGAGAAGCGCGGGGACCTCCTACAATGAGCAGTTCTTC.

The V and J genes are TRBV19 and TRBJ2-7; 8 positions match TRBD2. This CDR3 contains 16 residues. Germline V gene data show CDR1 as LNHDA and CDR2 as SQIVND (reference sequence). The ends lost 1 base at V and 0 bases at J; junction bases unmatched: 5. Written as DNA, the CDR3 is TGTGCCAGTAGTATAGGCTGGCGGGAGGCCTCCTACGAGCAGTACTTC. Translated, it gives CASSIGWREASYEQYF.

This chain uses TRBV4-1 with TRBJ1-1; D might be TRBD1 (6 bases). V lost 6 bases to trimming and J lost 3 bases, with 14 bases between them. CDR3 length equals 14 residues. In germline, CDR1 is MGHRA, CDR2 YSYEKL. The CDR3 is CASRPTSGDTEAFF. Written as DNA, the CDR3 is TGCGCCAGCAGACCTACGTCAGGGGACACTGAAGCTTTCTTT.

The chain employs TRBV6-1 and TRBJ2-7; tentatively, D is TRBD1 (7 bases). Germline V gives CDR1 MNHNS, CDR2 SASEGT. Trimming pared 1 base from V and 2 bases from J, leaving 15 bases between. The CDR3 is 16 amino acids. The CDR3 DNA reads TGTGCCAGCAGTGAAGAAGGAGGGGGCATTGCCTACGAGCAGTACTTC. Amino acids: CASSEEGGGIAYEQYF.

The chain carries TRBV6-5 and TRBJ2-7; 10 bases fit TRBD2. V was clipped by 6 bases and J by 6 bases; unmatched bases: 8. Germline V gene sequence: CDR1 MNHEY, CDR2 SVGAGI. The CDR3 totals 14 residues. This CDR3 is CASSPSGGATEQYF. CDR3 in DNA: TGTGCCAGCAGCCCAAGCGGGGGGGCTACCGAGCAGTACTTC.

This rearrangement joins TRBV4-1 to TRBJ2-7; TRBD1 might be the D (6 bases). This CDR3 has 15 residues. Germline V gene data show CDR1 as MGHRA and CDR2 as YSYEKL. V was cut by 3 bases and J by 3 bases, with 15 bases left in between. The CDR3 nucleotides read TGCGCCAGCAGCCACGAAACAGGGCTTTACTACGAGCAGTACTTC. Its protein is CASSHETGLYYEQYF.

The genes are TRBV6-5 and TRBJ2-5, with 7 bases identical to TRBD1. The junction had 6 bases not matched to a gene; V was cut back by 1 base and J by 1 base. The CDR3 totals 16 residues. The germline gives CDR1 MNHEY, CDR2 SVGAGI. The CDR3 spells CASSYFLGQTQETQYF. CDR3 nucleotide sequence: TGTGCCAGCAGTTACTTTCTGGGACAGACCCAAGAGACCCAGTACTTC.

J is TRBJ2-2 and V is TRBV27, with 7 bases lining up with TRBD1. The CDR3 sequence is 16 residues long. Trimming took 3 bases from V and 5 from J; bases not matched to a gene: 9. Germline values: CDR1 MNHEY, CDR2 SMNVEV (reference sequence). Written as DNA, the CDR3 is TGTGCCAGCAGTTTTCCTCCCCCGACAGGGACCGGGGAGCTGTTTTTT. It specifies CASSFPPPTGTGELFF.

This sequence joins TRBV7-9 and TRBJ2-2; weak D call: TRBD2 (6 bases). V was pared by 4 bases and J by 6 bases, with 12 bases between. CDR1 and CDR2 (germline): SEHNR, FQNEAQ (reference sequence). This CDR3 spans 14 amino acids. The CDR3 DNA follows: TGTGCCAGCAGCTCTCACAGGAGGGCCGGGGAGCTGTTTTTT. Translating it yields CASSSHRRAGELFF.

The rearrangement joins TRBV27 to TRBJ1-4; D might be TRBD1 (6 bases). The CDR3 is 17 residues long. Germline-derived CDR1 and CDR2 are MNHEY and SMNVEV (reference sequence). Trimming cost V 5 bases and J 0 bases, with 16 bases left between them. CDR3 sequence: CASSPYGQPATNEKLFF. CDR3 nucleotides: TGTGCCAGCAGTCCCTATGGACAGCCTGCAACTAATGAAAAACTGTTTTTT.

This rearrangement joins TRBV11-2 to TRBJ2-7, with 7 bases matching TRBD2. Per the germline V gene, CDR1 is SGHAT and CDR2 is FQNNGV. The J segment lost 2 bases and the V segment lost 1 base, leaving 14 bases of the junction unmatched. The CDR3 covers 18 residues. CDR3: CASSLGRTGGSYPYEQYF. For the CDR3, the DNA is TGTGCCAGCAGCTTAGGTAGGACGGGCGGGAGTTATCCCTACGAGCAGTACTTC.

The chain recombines TRBV19 with TRBJ2-5, with 10 bases that match TRBD1. The germline V gene has CDR1 LNHDA and CDR2 SQIVND (reference sequence). V lost 5 bases to trimming and J lost 4 bases; unmatched junction nucleotides: 16. There are 18 residues in the CDR3. The CDR3 sequence: CASSAPPLRDRGRETQYF. CDR3 coding DNA: TGTGCCAGTAGTGCCCCACCCCTCCGGGACAGGGGACGAGAGACCCAGTACTTC. The whole variable domain, filled in from reference TRBV19 and TRBJ2-5, reads DGGITQSPKYLFRKEGQNVTLSCEQNLNHDAMYWYRQDPGQGLRLIYYSQIVNDFQKGDIAEGYSVSREKKESFPLTVTSAQKNPTAFYLCASSAPPLRDRGRETQYFGPGTRLLVL.

The chain couples TRBV25-1 to TRBJ2-5; 12 bases are a match to TRBD1. The CDR3 totals 16 residues. Germline V CDR1 and CDR2: MGHDK, SYGVNS. Trimming took 2 bases from V and 2 from J; bases not matched to a gene: 3. As DNA, the CDR3 is TGTGCCAGCAGTGAAAGGGACAGGGGGCTTCAAGAGACCCAGTACTTC. Translating it yields CASSERDRGLQETQYF.

The J gene is TRBJ2-7, the V gene TRBV19; tentative D call: TRBD2 (6 bases). There are 14 residues in the CDR3. Germline V gene sequence: CDR1 LNHDA, CDR2 SQIVND (reference sequence). V lost 7 bases and J lost 3, with 16 bases in between. CDR3 sequence reads: CASTPRSGLYEQYF. The CDR3 DNA reads as TGTGCCAGTACCCCCAGGTCGGGACTCTACGAGCAGTACTTC.

The rearrangement uses TRBV10-2 and TRBJ2-7; 8 nucleotides align to TRBD2. Trimming took 8 bases from V and 13 from J; bases not matched to a gene: 10. In germline, CDR1 is WSHSY, CDR2 SAAADI. The CDR3 runs 11 residues. The CDR3 DNA sequence: TGCGCCAGCCTAGGGGTAGCGGGGCTCTACTTC. This translates into CASLGVAGLYF.

V and J are TRBV4-1 and TRBJ2-1, with 10 bases matching TRBD2. The CDR3 has 16 amino acids. The ends lost 4 bases at V and 2 bases at J; junction bases unmatched: 5. Germline loops: CDR1 MGHRA, CDR2 YSYEKL. As DNA, the CDR3 is TGCGCCAGCAGCCCAGTTAGCGGGGGGACCTACAATGAGCAGTTCTTC. Translated, it gives CASSPVSGGTYNEQFF.